The clone carrying this T cell receptor beta chain was observed once. The entry originates in a study of shared T cell receptors in the human thymus. Libraries were prepared by immunoSEQ multiplex PCR; TCRdb keeps only in-frame clonotypes and omits some of them. Among hundreds of thousands of clones listed, roughly 74% were seen once. Germline values: CDR1 MNHEY, CDR2 SVGAGI. The junction had 3 bases not matched to a gene; V was cut back by 0 bases and J by 1 base. The CDR3 spans 16 residues. These sequences were also reported in another study, on human thymus T cells. That investigation notes: Donors consisted of healthy Finnish infants (having corrective surgery for congenital heart defects). Resections from corrective heart surgery supplied the thymus tissue. Both thymic and peripheral blood repertoires showed apparently biased V and J usage. Thymic repertoires of unrelated individuals were reported in related research to overlap highly.

V gene TRBV6-5 combines with J gene TRBJ2-1, with 7 positions matching TRBD2. Sequencing was carried out using thymocytes. This TCR derives from a boy younger than two with a congenital heart defect. The CDR3, as DNA: TGTGCCAGCAGTTACTCGGGAGGGAGGTCCTACAATGAGCAGTTCTTC. This translates into CASSYSGGRSYNEQFF.